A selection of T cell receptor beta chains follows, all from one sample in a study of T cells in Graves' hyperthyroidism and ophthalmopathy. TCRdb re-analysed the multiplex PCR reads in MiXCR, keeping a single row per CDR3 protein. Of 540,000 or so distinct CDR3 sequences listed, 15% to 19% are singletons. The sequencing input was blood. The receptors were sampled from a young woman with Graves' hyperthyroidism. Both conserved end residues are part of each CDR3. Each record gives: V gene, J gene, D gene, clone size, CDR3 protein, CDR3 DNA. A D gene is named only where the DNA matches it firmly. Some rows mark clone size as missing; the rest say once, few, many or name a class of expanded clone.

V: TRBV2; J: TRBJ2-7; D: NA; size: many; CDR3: CASSEEVPGYEQYF; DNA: TGTGCCAGCAGTGAAGAGGTCCCCGGGTACGAGCAGTACTTC
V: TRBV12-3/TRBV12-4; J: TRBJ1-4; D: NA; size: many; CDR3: CASSPTWGSEKLFF; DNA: TGTGCCAGCAGCCCAACATGGGGGAGTGAAAAACTGTTTTTT
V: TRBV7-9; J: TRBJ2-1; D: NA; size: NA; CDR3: CASSSTTIRLSQEFF; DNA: TGTGCCAGCAGCTCAACTACCATACGACTTAGTCAGGAGTTCTTC
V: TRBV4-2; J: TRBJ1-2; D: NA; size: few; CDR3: CASSQVLESVYGYTF; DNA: TGTGCCAGCAGCCAAGTGTTGGAATCGGTCTATGGCTACACCTTC
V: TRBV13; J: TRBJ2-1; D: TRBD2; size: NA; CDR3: CASSSPGTSGRAALDEQFF; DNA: TGTGCCAGCAGCTCCCCCGGGACTAGCGGGAGGGCGGCGTTGGATGAGCAGTTCTTC
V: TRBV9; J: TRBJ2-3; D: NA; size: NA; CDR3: CASSVVSTEGTDTQYF; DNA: TGTGCCAGCAGCGTAGTTTCAACGGAAGGCACAGATACGCAGTATTTT
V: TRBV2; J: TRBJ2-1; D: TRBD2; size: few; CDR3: CASSEYDSGRPSSYNEQFF; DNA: TGTGCCAGCAGTGAATACGATAGCGGGAGGCCGAGCTCCTACAATGAGCAGTTCTTC
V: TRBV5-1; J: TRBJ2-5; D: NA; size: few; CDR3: CASSLVAPQETQYF; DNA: TGCGCCAGCAGCTTGGTAGCCCCGCAAGAGACCCAGTACTTC
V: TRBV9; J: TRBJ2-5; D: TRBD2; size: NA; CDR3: CASSVLAGAQETQYF; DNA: TGTGCCAGCAGCGTACTAGCGGGAGCCCAAGAGACCCAGTACTTC
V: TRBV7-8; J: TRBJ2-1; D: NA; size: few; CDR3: CASSLDRDIMFF; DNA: TGTGCCAGCAGCTTAGACAGGGATATAATGTTCTTC
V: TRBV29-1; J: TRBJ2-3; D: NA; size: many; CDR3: CSVDTAATDTQYF; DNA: TGCAGCGTTGATACGGCGGCCACAGATACGCAGTATTTT
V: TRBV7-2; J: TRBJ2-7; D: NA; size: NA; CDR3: CASSLGHGITYEQYF; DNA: TGTGCCAGCAGCTTGGGACATGGCATAACCTACGAGCAGTACTTC
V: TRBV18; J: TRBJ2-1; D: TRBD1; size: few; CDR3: CASAQGTGTNEQFF; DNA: TGTGCCAGCGCCCAGGGGACAGGGACTAATGAGCAGTTCTTC
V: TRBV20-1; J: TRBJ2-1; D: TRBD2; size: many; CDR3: CSARVPSGKDEQFF; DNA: TGCAGTGCTAGAGTACCTAGCGGGAAGGATGAGCAGTTCTTC
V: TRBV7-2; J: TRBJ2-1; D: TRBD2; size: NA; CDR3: CASSPATSGSFMQFF; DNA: TGTGCCAGCAGCCCCGCGACTAGCGGGAGCTTTATGCAGTTCTTC
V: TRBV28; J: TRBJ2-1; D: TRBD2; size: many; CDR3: CASSLGTSGREQFF; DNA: TGTGCCAGCAGCCTCGGGACTAGCGGGAGAGAGCAGTTCTTC
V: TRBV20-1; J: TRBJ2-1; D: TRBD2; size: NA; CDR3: CSAFSGSMGEQFF; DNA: TGCAGTGCTTTTAGCGGGAGCATGGGTGAGCAGTTCTTC
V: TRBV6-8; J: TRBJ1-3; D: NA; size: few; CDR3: CASIQDSGNTIYF; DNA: TGTGCCAGCATCCAGGACAGCGGAAACACCATATATTTT
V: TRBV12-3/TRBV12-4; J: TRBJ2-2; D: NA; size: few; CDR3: CALKKPNTGELFF; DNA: TGTGCCCTCAAAAAACCGAACACCGGGGAGCTGTTTTTT
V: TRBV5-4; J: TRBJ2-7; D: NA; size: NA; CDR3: CASSLPGPIAPYEQYF; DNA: TGTGCCAGCAGCTTGCCGGGACCCATAGCTCCCTACGAGCAGTACTTC
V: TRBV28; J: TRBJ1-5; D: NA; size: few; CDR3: CASTSPGGAQPQHF; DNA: TGTGCCAGCACCTCGCCGGGAGGGGCTCAGCCCCAGCATTTT
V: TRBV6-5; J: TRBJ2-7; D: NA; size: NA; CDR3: CASSFPRAGTSYEQYF; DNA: TGTGCCAGCAGTTTCCCCCGGGCGGGAACCTCCTACGAGCAGTACTTC
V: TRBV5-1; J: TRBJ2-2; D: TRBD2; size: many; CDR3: CASSLLAGVRTGELFF; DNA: TGCGCCAGCAGCTTGCTAGCGGGAGTTCGGACCGGGGAGCTGTTTTTT
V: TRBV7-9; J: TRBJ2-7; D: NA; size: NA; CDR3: CASRSEGIREQYF; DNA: TGTGCCAGCAGGTCAGAGGGGATTCGCGAGCAGTACTTC
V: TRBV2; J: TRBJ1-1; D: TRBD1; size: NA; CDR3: CASSLTGTGAQAFF; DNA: TGTGCCAGCAGCCTCACCGGGACAGGGGCCCAAGCTTTCTTT
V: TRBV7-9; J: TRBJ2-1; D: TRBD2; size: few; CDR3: CASSLVSSGTSYNEQFF; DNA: TGTGCCAGCAGCTTAGTTAGTAGCGGGACATCCTACAATGAGCAGTTCTTC
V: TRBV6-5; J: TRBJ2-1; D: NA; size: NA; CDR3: CASSYLALSYNEQFF; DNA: TGTGCCAGCAGTTATCTTGCGCTGTCCTACAATGAGCAGTTCTTC
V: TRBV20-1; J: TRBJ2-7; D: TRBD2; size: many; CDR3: CSATSELAGVPEQYF; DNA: TGCAGTGCTACCTCCGAACTAGCGGGAGTTCCCGAGCAGTACTTC
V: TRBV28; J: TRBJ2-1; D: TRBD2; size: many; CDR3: CASSLASGSGEQFF; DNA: TGTGCCAGCAGTTTAGCTAGCGGGAGCGGTGAGCAGTTCTTC
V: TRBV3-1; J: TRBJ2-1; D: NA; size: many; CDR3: CASSQRVNEQFF; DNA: TGTGCCAGCAGCCAAAGGGTCAATGAGCAGTTCTTC
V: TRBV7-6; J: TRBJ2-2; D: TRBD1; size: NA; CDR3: CASSDDRGRNTGELFF; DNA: TGTGCCAGCAGCGACGACAGGGGACGAAACACCGGGGAGCTGTTTTTT
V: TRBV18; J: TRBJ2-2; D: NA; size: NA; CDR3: CASSPMGREITGELFF; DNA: TGTGCCAGCTCACCTATGGGCAGAGAGATCACCGGGGAGCTGTTTTTT
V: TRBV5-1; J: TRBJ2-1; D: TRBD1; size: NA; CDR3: CASRRTGGAVDEQFF; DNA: TGCGCCAGCAGGCGCACAGGGGGCGCCGTCGATGAGCAGTTCTTC
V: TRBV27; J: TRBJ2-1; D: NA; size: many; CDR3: CASSLLGEVNEQFF; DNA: TGTGCCAGCAGTTTATTAGGCGAAGTCAATGAGCAGTTCTTC
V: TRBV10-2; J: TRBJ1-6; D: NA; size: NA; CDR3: CASSEDGLWSSYNSPLHF; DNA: TGCGCCAGCAGTGAGGATGGTTTATGGAGTTCCTATAATTCACCCCTCCACTTT
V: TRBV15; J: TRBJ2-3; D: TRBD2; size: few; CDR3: CATSRGTSTTDTQYF; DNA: TGTGCCACCAGCAGAGGGACTAGCACTACAGATACGCAGTATTTT
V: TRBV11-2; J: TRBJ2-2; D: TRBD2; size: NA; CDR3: CASSPTSGKWGELFF; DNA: TGTGCCAGCAGCCCCACTAGCGGGAAATGGGGGGAGCTGTTTTTT
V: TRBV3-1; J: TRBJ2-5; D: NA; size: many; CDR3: CASSQTLGETQYF; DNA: TGTGCCAGCAGCCAAACTCTCGGGGAGACCCAGTACTTC
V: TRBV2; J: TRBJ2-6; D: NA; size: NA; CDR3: CASIRGSHPSGANVLTF; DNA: TGTGCCAGCATTAGGGGCTCCCACCCCTCTGGGGCCAACGTCCTGACTTTC
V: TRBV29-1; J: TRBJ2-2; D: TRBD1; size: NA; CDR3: CSVATGGGTGELFF; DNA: TGCAGCGTCGCGACAGGGGGGGGCACCGGGGAGCTGTTTTTT
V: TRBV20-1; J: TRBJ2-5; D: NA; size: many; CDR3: CSARRESRDTGRWLETQYF; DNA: TGCAGTGCTAGACGAGAGAGTCGCGATACGGGCAGGTGGTTGGAGACCCAGTACTTC
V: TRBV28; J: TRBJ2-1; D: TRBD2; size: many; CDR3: CASSLDAGAPTTYEQFF; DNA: TGTGCCAGCAGTTTAGATGCGGGAGCCCCGACTACCTATGAGCAGTTCTTC
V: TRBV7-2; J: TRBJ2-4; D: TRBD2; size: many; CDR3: CASSALAGTAKNIQYF; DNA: TGTGCCAGCAGCGCCCTAGCGGGAACTGCCAAAAACATTCAGTACTTC
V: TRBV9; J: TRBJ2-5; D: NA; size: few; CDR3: CASSSRPGETQYF; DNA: TGTGCCAGCAGCTCCCGTCCTGGAGAGACCCAGTACTTC
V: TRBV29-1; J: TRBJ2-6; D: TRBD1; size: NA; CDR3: CSVEVTRGRGANVLTF; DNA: TGCAGCGTTGAAGTCACCAGGGGGAGAGGGGCCAACGTCCTGACTTTC
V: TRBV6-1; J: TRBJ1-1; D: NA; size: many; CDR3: CASRRVDTEAFF; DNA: TGTGCCAGCAGACGGGTAGACACTGAAGCTTTCTTT
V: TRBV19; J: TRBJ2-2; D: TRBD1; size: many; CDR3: CASSWGQLNTGELFF; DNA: TGTGCCAGTAGTTGGGGACAGCTAAACACCGGGGAGCTGTTTTTT
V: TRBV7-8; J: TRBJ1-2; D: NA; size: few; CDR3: CASSLVRESYGYTF; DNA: TGTGCCAGCAGCTTAGTAAGGGAGAGCTATGGCTACACCTTC
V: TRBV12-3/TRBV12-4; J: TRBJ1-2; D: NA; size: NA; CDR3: CASSFETYGYTF; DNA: TGTGCCAGCAGTTTTGAGACGTATGGCTACACCTTC
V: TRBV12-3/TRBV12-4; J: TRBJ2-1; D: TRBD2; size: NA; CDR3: CASRLLAGSYNEQFF; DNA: TGTGCCAGCAGACTTCTAGCGGGCTCCTACAATGAGCAGTTCTTC
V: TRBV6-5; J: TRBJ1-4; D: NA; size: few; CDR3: CASSYPDSEKLFF; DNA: TGTGCCAGCAGTTATCCAGACAGTGAAAAACTGTTTTTT
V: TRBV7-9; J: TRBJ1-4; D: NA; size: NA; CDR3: CASSLAQLQATNEKLFF; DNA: TGTGCCAGCAGCTTAGCGCAGTTACAGGCAACTAATGAAAAACTGTTTTTT
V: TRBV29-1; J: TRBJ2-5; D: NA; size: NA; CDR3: CSVESKQDESETQYF; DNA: TGCAGCGTTGAGTCGAAACAGGACGAGAGCGAGACCCAGTACTTC
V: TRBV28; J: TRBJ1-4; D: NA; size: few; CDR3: CASSPPGARREKLFF; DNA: TGTGCCAGCAGTCCGCCGGGAGCCCGTAGGGAAAAACTGTTTTTT
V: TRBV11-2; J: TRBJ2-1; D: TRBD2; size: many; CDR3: CASSPRTSGRAAYNEQFF; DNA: TGTGCCAGCAGCCCCCGGACTAGCGGGAGGGCCGCCTACAATGAGCAGTTCTTC
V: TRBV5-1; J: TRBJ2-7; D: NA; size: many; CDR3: CASSFQADFSYEQYF; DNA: TGCGCCAGCAGCTTTCAAGCGGACTTCTCCTACGAGCAGTACTTC
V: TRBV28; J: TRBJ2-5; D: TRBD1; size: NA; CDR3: CASSSPAGQGDETQYF; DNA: TGTGCCAGCAGTTCACCAGCGGGACAGGGGGATGAGACCCAGTACTTC
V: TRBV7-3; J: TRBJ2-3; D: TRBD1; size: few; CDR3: CASSMGQPTDTQYF; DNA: TGTGCCAGCAGCATGGGACAGCCCACAGATACGCAGTATTTT
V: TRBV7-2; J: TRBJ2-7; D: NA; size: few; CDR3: CASSTTTVAYEQYF; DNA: TGTGCCAGCAGCACCACTACGGTTGCCTACGAGCAGTACTTC
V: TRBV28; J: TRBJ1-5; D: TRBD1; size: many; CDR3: CASNIGQGPINQPQHF; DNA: TGTGCCAGCAATATTGGACAGGGGCCTATCAATCAGCCCCAGCATTTT